The following is a T cell receptor beta chain sequence with its context. The data originate from a study of blood T cell repertoires in COVID-19. Across the whole study: PBMCs, B-cell-depleted T cells, or T cells provided the cDNA or gDNA that made up the material.

Authors' analysis steps: Estimation of nucleated cell counts was performed using reference gene primer amplification. Assay used: immunoSEQ multiplex PCR; TCRdb lists only in-frame clones, some missing. From that table come the V and J calls and clone size; the DNA was used to work out D and trimming. This table has about 120,000 clones, roughly 85% appearing once. The TCR sequence derives from a man aged 35 to 55 with acute or convalescent COVID-19. Specimen: peripheral blood.

For the CDR3, the DNA is TGTGCCTGGATGCGGGGGAGCACAGATACGCAGTATTTT. The encoded protein is CAWMRGSTDTQYF. The genes are TRBV30 and TRBJ2-3; 7 positions match TRBD2. Germline-derived CDR1 and CDR2 are GTSNPN and SVGIG (reference sequence). After removal of 4 bases from V and 0 bases from J, the junction contained 1 base not matched to a gene. CDR3 length: 13 amino acids.